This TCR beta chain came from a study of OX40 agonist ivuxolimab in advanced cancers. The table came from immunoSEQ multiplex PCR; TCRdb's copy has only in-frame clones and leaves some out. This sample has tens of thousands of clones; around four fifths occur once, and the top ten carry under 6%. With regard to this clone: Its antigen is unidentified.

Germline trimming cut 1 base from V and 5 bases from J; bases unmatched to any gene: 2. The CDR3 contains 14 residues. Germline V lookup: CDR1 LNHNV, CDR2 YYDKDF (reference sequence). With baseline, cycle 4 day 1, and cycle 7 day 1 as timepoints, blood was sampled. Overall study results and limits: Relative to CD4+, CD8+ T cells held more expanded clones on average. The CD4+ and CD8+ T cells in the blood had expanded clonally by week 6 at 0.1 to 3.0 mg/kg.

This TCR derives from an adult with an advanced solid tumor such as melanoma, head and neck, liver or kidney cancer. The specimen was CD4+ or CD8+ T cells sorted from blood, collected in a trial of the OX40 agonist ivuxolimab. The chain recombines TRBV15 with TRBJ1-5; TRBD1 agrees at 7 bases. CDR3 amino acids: CATSRARGDQPQHF. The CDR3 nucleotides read TGTGCCACCAGCAGAGCCAGGGGGGATCAGCCCCAGCATTTT.